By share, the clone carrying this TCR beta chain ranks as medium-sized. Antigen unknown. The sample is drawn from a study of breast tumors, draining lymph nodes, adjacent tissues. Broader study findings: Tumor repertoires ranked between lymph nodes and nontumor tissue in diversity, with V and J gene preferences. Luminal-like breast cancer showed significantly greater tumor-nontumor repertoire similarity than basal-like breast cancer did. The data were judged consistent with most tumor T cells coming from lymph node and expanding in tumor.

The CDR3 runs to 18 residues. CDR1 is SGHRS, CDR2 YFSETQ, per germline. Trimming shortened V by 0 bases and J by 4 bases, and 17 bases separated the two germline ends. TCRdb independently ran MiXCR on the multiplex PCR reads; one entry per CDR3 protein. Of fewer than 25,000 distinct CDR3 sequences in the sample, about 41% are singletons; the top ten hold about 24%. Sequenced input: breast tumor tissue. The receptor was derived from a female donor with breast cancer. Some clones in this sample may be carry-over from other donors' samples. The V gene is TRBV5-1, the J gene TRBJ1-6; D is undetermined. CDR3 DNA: TGCGCCAGCAGCTTGGAGTTCCTCCGGACGGGGTATAATTCACCCCTCCACTTT. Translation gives CASSLEFLRTGYNSPLHF.